Below are 27 T cell receptor beta chains sequenced from a single sample in a study of T cell changes during pregnancy in multiple sclerosis (dated by TCRdb to between 2017 and 2020). Receptor amplification or capture employed the immunoSEQ multiplex PCR assay. Imported from immuneACCESS, the table was reduced by TCRdb to in-frame sequences with V and J called. These copies leave out some clones; in studies compared against another copy, an unresolved V gene accounts for under half, and the cause of the remainder is not known. This sample lists approximately 60,000 clones; roughly 92% were detected once. Roughly 3.1% of the sample lies in the top ten. The specimen comprised CD8+ T cells from peripheral blood mononuclear cells, sampled in the second trimester of pregnancy. Receptors originate from a female donor with multiple sclerosis, enrolled in a pregnancy study.

The J gene is TRBJ1-1, the V gene TRBV2; the match to TRBD1 covers 7 bases. Germline V gene data show CDR1 as SNHLY and CDR2 as FYNNEI. This CDR3 spans 14 amino acids. J gave up 7 bases and V 1 base, and 6 bases lay outside the gene matches. The CDR3 loop is CASSEGYDRDEAFF. The DNA of the CDR3 is TGTGCCAGCAGTGAAGGTTACGACAGGGATGAAGCTTTCTTT.

The V call is TRBV5-1, the J call TRBJ2-1; D perhaps matches TRBD1 (6 bases). The CDR3 is 16 amino acids. The germline V and J ends were trimmed by 1 base and 0 bases, with 11 bases remaining between them. Germline-derived CDR1 and CDR2 are SGHRS and YFSETQ. The DNA of the CDR3 is TGCGCCAGCAGCTTGTCTGACAGGAGCTCCTACAATGAGCAGTTCTTC. Translating it yields CASSLSDRSSYNEQFF.

This chain links TRBV27 with TRBJ2-2, with D perhaps matching TRBD2 (5 bases). V was cut by 3 bases and J by 1 base, with 6 bases left in between. This CDR3 has 14 amino acids. Germline values: CDR1 MNHEY, CDR2 SMNVEV (reference sequence). The CDR3 here is CASSLGRNTGELFF. As DNA, the CDR3 is TGTGCCAGCAGTTTGGGGAGGAACACCGGGGAGCTGTTTTTT.

CDR3 residues: CAKQGDSGNTIYF. CDR3 sequence (DNA): TGTGCCAAACAGGGGGACTCTGGAAACACCATATATTTT. The V and J genes are TRBV2 and TRBJ1-3; 8 bases align to TRBD1. Unmatched junction bases numbered 2, after V lost 10 bases and J lost 0 bases. Germline CDR1 is SNHLY and CDR2 is FYNNEI. This CDR3 is built from 13 residues.

The J gene is TRBJ2-3, the V gene TRBV7-2; TRBD2 aligns across 10 bases. V dropped 8 bases and J dropped 1; count of bases not matched to a gene: 12. CDR1 and CDR2 from the germline V gene are SGHTA and FQGNSA. This CDR3 has 17 residues. CDR3: CASRSSGRGYRTDTQYF. The CDR3 DNA follows: TGTGCCAGCCGGTCTAGCGGGAGAGGGTACCGCACAGATACGCAGTATTTT.

The chain employs TRBV2 and TRBJ1-2; perhaps TRBD1 as D (5 bases). The CDR3 spans 13 residues. V shed 6 bases and J shed 4 bases, with 12 bases lying between them. The V gene's germline CDR1 is SNHLY and CDR2 FYNNEI. The CDR3 region is CASSESGGYGYTF. The CDR3 DNA sequence: TGTGCCAGCAGCGAGTCCGGGGGCTATGGCTACACCTTC.

This clone has just a few counts. This chain links TRBV7-9 with TRBJ1-5; a possible D gene is TRBD1 (6 bases). The CDR3 is made up of 14 amino acids. The germline V gene has CDR1 SEHNR and CDR2 FQNEAQ (reference sequence). V was trimmed by 4 bases and J by 5 bases, leaving 12 bases between them. CDR3 region: CASSSAGADQPQHF. CDR3 nucleotides: TGTGCCAGCAGCTCCGCAGGGGCGGATCAGCCCCAGCATTTT. The entire variable domain, with the rest obtained from reference TRBV7-9 and TRBJ1-5, is as follows: DTGVSQNPRHKITKRGQNVTFRCDPISEHNRLYWYRQTLGQGPEFLTYFQNEAQLEKSRLLSDRFSAERPKGSFSTLEIQRTEQGDSAMYLCASSSAGADQPQHFGDGTRLSIL.

The J gene is TRBJ2-3, the V gene TRBV5-1; 16 positions match TRBD2. The V segment lost 7 bases and the J segment 5 bases; nucleotides outside the gene matches: 4. This CDR3 has 15 residues. Germline CDR1 is SGHRS and CDR2 is YFSETQ. CDR3 nucleotide sequence: TGCGCCAGCGGGACTAGCGGGAGGGCCGGAGATACGCAGTATTTT. Its translation: CASGTSGRAGDTQYF.

J is TRBJ1-4 and V is TRBV29-1, with 9 positions matching TRBD1. J was trimmed by 3 bases and V by 7 bases; bases with no gene match: 9. This CDR3 has 15 residues. Germline lookup yields CDR1 SQVTM and CDR2 ANQGSEA. The CDR3 loop reads CSALGQGASNEKLFF. CDR3 nucleotides: TGCAGCGCCTTGGGACAGGGCGCCTCTAATGAAAAACTGTTTTTT.

The J gene is TRBJ2-1, the V gene TRBV27; 8 bases are a match to TRBD1. This CDR3 comprises 16 residues. Trimming took 1 base from V and 5 from J; bases not matched to a gene: 7. The germline V gene has CDR1 MNHEY and CDR2 SMNVEV (reference sequence). This CDR3 reads CASSLWTGRPDNEQFF. The CDR3 nucleotides read TGTGCCAGCAGTTTATGGACAGGGCGGCCGGACAATGAGCAGTTCTTC.

This clone is a singleton in its sample. The chain employs TRBV5-4 and TRBJ1-4; maybe TRBD1 (6 bases). The V and J ends lost 4 bases and 8 bases respectively, with 12 bases between them. The CDR3 extends over 13 amino acids. Germline assignment: CDR1 SGHNT and CDR2 YYREEE (reference sequence). The chain's CDR3 is CASSEQGGEKLFF. CDR3 in DNA: TGTGCCAGCAGCGAACAGGGAGGGGAAAAACTGTTTTTT.

This chain uses TRBV19 with TRBJ1-2, with 7 bases fitting TRBD1. CDR1 is LNHDA and CDR2 is SQIVND in the germline V gene (reference sequence). V lost 5 bases and J lost 4; bases outside the gene matches: 7. This CDR3 contains 14 residues. The DNA for the CDR3 is TGTGCCAGTAGTCCGACGACAGGGATCTATGGCTACACCTTC. Its translation is CASSPTTGIYGYTF.

The sample holds a few counts of this clone. The chain has TRBV10-2 and TRBJ1-1; D is ambiguous. The CDR3 is made up of 14 amino acids. Trimming pared 0 bases from V and 3 bases from J, leaving 8 bases between. CDR1 is WSHSY and CDR2 is SAAADI in the germline V gene. The CDR3 DNA reads as TGCGCCAGCAGTGAGTCTGAAGCGGACACTGAAGCTTTCTTT. It specifies CASSESEADTEAFF.

The V call is TRBV28, the J call TRBJ1-5, with D tentatively TRBD1 (5 bases). CDR3 length: 14 amino acids. Germline CDR1 and CDR2: MDHEN and SYDVKM. The V end was cut by 6 bases, the J end by 6 bases, with 15 bases between. The CDR3: CASRYDSFRQPQHF. The CDR3 nucleotides are TGTGCCAGCAGGTATGACAGTTTCCGTCAGCCCCAGCATTTT.

The rearrangement links TRBV6-6 to TRBJ2-5; D perhaps matches TRBD2 (6 bases). The CDR3 is 15 amino acids. The germline V gene encodes CDR1 MNHNY and CDR2 SVGAGI (reference sequence). V was clipped by 6 bases and J by 3 bases, with 17 bases between them. The CDR3 nucleotides read TGTGCCAGCAGCCCGAGATGGGGAGGAGAAGAGACCCAGTACTTC. Amino acid sequence: CASSPRWGGEETQYF.

The CDR3 DNA follows: TGTGCCAGCAGTTTGGGACTAGCGGGAGCCGATGAGCAGTTCTTC. It yields the protein CASSLGLAGADEQFF. The chain recombines TRBV27 with TRBJ2-1; 14 bases line up with TRBD2. CDR1 and CDR2 (germline): MNHEY, SMNVEV (reference sequence). The CDR3 spans 15 residues. V shed 3 bases, J shed 8 bases, and the junction held 3 bases outside the gene matches.

This clone was counted a single time. The rearrangement uses TRBV11-3 and TRBJ2-1, with TRBD2 matching 8 bases. CDR3 length: 13 residues. J was trimmed by 8 bases and V by 5 bases; bases with no gene match: 5. CDR1 SGHNT and CDR2 YENEEA come from the germline V gene. This chain's CDR3 is CASSPRTSYEQFF. The CDR3 DNA reads as TGTGCCAGCAGCCCGCGGACTAGCTATGAGCAGTTCTTC.

The rearrangement links TRBV5-1 to TRBJ2-2; 8 bases map to TRBD1. The V gene's germline CDR1 is SGHRS and CDR2 YFSETQ. The CDR3 length is 15 residues. V was clipped by 5 bases and J by 1 base; unmatched bases: 4. CDR3 in DNA: TGCGCCAGCAGATCGGGGACAGGGAACACCGGGGAGCTGTTTTTT. It codes for CASRSGTGNTGELFF. The full variable domain, in which reference TRBV5-1 and TRBJ2-2 provide the parts outside the CDR3, is KAGVTQTPRYLIKTRGQQVTLSCSPISGHRSVSWYQQTPGQGLQFLFEYFSETQRNKGNFPGRFSGRQFSNSRSEMNVSTLELGDSALYLCASRSGTGNTGELFFGEGSRLTVL.

This chain links TRBV30 with TRBJ2-7, with a possible D match to TRBD2 (6 bases). The germline V gene encodes CDR1 GTSNPN and CDR2 SVGIG (reference sequence). Trimming left V 3 bases short and J 3 bases short, with 18 bases between. The CDR3 totals 15 residues. CDR3 coding DNA: TGTGCCTGGAGCTGGGAGGCTAGCGCTAACTACGAGCAGTACTTC. Protein product: CAWSWEASANYEQYF.

This chain links TRBV28 with TRBJ1-1; possibly TRBD1 for D (6 bases). The CDR3 runs 15 residues. Germline-derived CDR1 and CDR2 are MDHEN and SYDVKM. Trimming cost V 3 bases and J 1 base, with 12 bases left between them. The CDR3 is CASSFRGQQNTEAFF. Here the CDR3 DNA reads TGTGCCAGCAGTTTTCGCGGACAGCAGAACACTGAAGCTTTCTTT.

The gene calls are TRBV9 and TRBJ2-5, with 8 bases lining up with TRBD1. Germline CDR1 and CDR2: SGDLS and YYNGEE. V gave up 1 base and J gave up 2 bases; unmatched junction bases: 7. The CDR3 has 16 amino acids. The CDR3 sequence is CASSVKAGGVQETQYF. The CDR3 DNA follows: TGTGCCAGCAGCGTAAAGGCAGGGGGCGTGCAAGAGACCCAGTACTTC.

This clone appeared once. The gene calls are TRBV27 and TRBJ1-2; 7 bases line up with TRBD1. V was clipped by 6 bases and J by 4 bases; unmatched bases: 8. The CDR3 consists of 14 residues. CDR1 MNHEY and CDR2 SMNVEV come from the germline V gene (reference sequence). The DNA of the CDR3 is TGTGCCAGCAGCCAAACGGGACAGTTCTATGGCTACACCTTC. Its protein is CASSQTGQFYGYTF.

V is TRBV10-2 and J is TRBJ2-1, with TRBD2 matching over 8 bases. Trimming cost V 10 bases and J 8 bases; bases outside gene matches: 16. The CDR3 spans 15 residues. Per germline, CDR1 WSHSY and CDR2 SAAADI. The chain's CDR3 is CATLSGSSSRDEQFF. Here the CDR3 DNA reads TGCGCCACCCTAAGCGGGAGCTCGAGTCGGGATGAGCAGTTCTTC.

The chain has TRBV5-1 and TRBJ2-7, with unresolved D. The germline V gene has CDR1 SGHRS and CDR2 YFSETQ. The V gene lost 2 bases and the J gene lost 0 bases, with 6 bases spanning the gap. The CDR3 has 13 residues. CDR3 nucleotides: TGCGCCAGCAGCTTCGACACCTCCTACGAGCAGTACTTC. Encoded protein: CASSFDTSYEQYF.

This clone showed up just once. The rearrangement joins TRBV11-2 to TRBJ2-7; 10 bases fit TRBD2. The CDR3 covers 13 residues. V lost 4 bases to trimming and J lost 5 bases; unmatched junction nucleotides: 2. Germline V gives CDR1 SGHAT, CDR2 FQNNGV. The CDR3 DNA is TGTGCCAGCAGCTCCGGGACTAGCGACGAGCAGTACTTC. Translating it yields CASSSGTSDEQYF.

The chain couples TRBV27 to TRBJ2-7; D is ambiguous. The CDR3 is made up of 12 amino acids. Trimming removed 4 bases from V and 6 bases from J, with 10 bases in between. The germline V gene encodes CDR1 MNHEY and CDR2 SMNVEV (reference sequence). The CDR3 sequence: CASSSPPSEQYF. CDR3 in DNA: TGTGCCAGCAGTTCCCCCCCATCCGAGCAGTACTTC.

The chain has TRBV7-2 and TRBJ2-5; D remains unclear. Trimming shortened V by 1 base and J by 5 bases, and 14 bases separated the two germline ends. The CDR3 has 15 residues. Germline V lookup: CDR1 SGHTA, CDR2 FQGNSA. This CDR3 reads CASSLDFHPGETQYF. In DNA form, the CDR3 reads TGTGCCAGCAGCTTAGATTTTCACCCCGGGGAGACCCAGTACTTC.